The 20 T cell receptor beta chains reported below all come from one sample, sequenced in a study of persistence of HIV-infected CD4 T cells (dated by TCRdb to about 2020). The antigens for these receptors are not known. Explained via the paper, the treatment or condition label denotes: suppressive antiretroviral therapy. As a nonspecific positive control representing the CD4+ T cell repertoire, cells were stimulated with anti-CD3/anti-CD28 magnetic beads. CD4+ T cells that responded were sorted based on upregulation of both CD40 ligand and CD69. The immunoSEQ hsTCRB assay version 4, run in survey mode, was used to sequence TCRbeta repertoires from genomic DNA. In its TCRdb copy, this immuneACCESS table keeps in-frame sequences only and misses some clones. Where compared with another copy, unresolved V genes explain less than half of these, and the others have no known cause. Recorded for this sample are roughly 41,000 clones; over 80% of them occurred a single time. Jointly, the top ten make up 1.3% of the sample.

The sample in question was CD4+ T cells sorted from PBMCs after roughly 18-hour stimulation, obtained from a patient who received antiretroviral therapy. Sample cell subset or site, as interpreted from the label and publication: CD40L+CD69+ CD4 T cells responding to anti-CD3/anti-CD28 beads, representing the overall repertoire. These receptors all come from an adult man with HIV who was CMV-seropositive.

The chain recombines TRBV7-8 with TRBJ2-1, with 9 bases that match TRBD2. V was pared by 5 bases and J by 3 bases, with 5 bases of the junction left unmatched. Germline-derived CDR1 and CDR2 are SGHVS and FQNEAQ. The CDR3 consists of 15 residues. CDR3 in amino acids: CASSPTSGLYNEQFF. The DNA of the CDR3 is TGTGCCAGCAGCCCTACTAGCGGGCTCTACAATGAGCAGTTCTTC.

The CDR3 nucleotides read TGTGCCAGCAGCCCCGACAGGGGGCGGCAGTACTTC. Translating gives CASSPDRGRQYF. This chain links TRBV7-3 with TRBJ2-7; TRBD1 matches at 10 bases. Trimming cost V 5 bases and J 9 bases; bases outside gene matches: 4. Germline V lookup: CDR1 SGHTA, CDR2 FQGTGA. This CDR3 region has 12 residues. The entire variable domain, with the rest obtained from reference TRBV7-3 and TRBJ2-7, is as follows: GAGVSQTPSNKVTEKGKYVELRCDPISGHTALYWYRQSLGQGPEFLIYFQGTGAADDSGLPNDRFFAVRPEGSVSTLKIQRTERGDSAVYLCASSPDRGRQYFGPGTRLTVT.

The V and J genes are TRBV27 and TRBJ1-2; TRBD1 matches at 9 bases. This CDR3 has 12 amino acids. With V trimmed by 5 bases and J by 7 bases, 2 bases remained unmatched. Germline-derived CDR1 and CDR2 are MNHEY and SMNVEV (reference sequence). The CDR3 region has the DNA TGTGCCAGCAGTCAACAGGGGGCTGGCTACACCTTC. Protein sequence: CASSQQGAGYTF.

The V call is TRBV2, the J call TRBJ2-3, with 7 bases fitting TRBD1. The ends lost 7 bases at V and 2 bases at J; junction bases unmatched: 6. This CDR3 contains 14 residues. Per the germline V gene, CDR1 is SNHLY and CDR2 is FYNNEI. The CDR3 region has the DNA TGTGCCAGCAACCGGGACAGACCCACAGATACGCAGTATTTT. Translated, it gives CASNRDRPTDTQYF.

The genes are TRBV30 and TRBJ1-2, with D unclear. The germline V and J ends were trimmed by 0 bases and 8 bases, with 13 bases remaining between them. The CDR3 is 13 amino acids. Germline V gene sequence: CDR1 GTSNPN, CDR2 SVGIG (reference sequence). The CDR3 here is CAWSVRFMGGYTF. The CDR3 region has the DNA TGTGCCTGGAGTGTACGATTTATGGGAGGCTACACCTTC.

This rearrangement joins TRBV30 to TRBJ1-2, with D perhaps matching TRBD1 (6 bases). CDR1 GTSNPN and CDR2 SVGIG come from the germline V gene (reference sequence). V was pared by 1 base and J by 4 bases, with 13 bases between. The CDR3 loop spans 14 amino acids. Here the CDR3 reads CAWSGTSDSYGYTF. CDR3 coding DNA: TGTGCCTGGAGTGGAACCTCGGACAGCTATGGCTACACCTTC.

This clone showed up just once. The J gene is TRBJ1-2, the V gene TRBV5-8; 8 bases align to TRBD1. This CDR3 spans 15 amino acids. The ends lost 0 bases at V and 5 bases at J; junction bases unmatched: 6. The germline gives CDR1 SGHTS, CDR2 YDEGEE. In DNA form, the CDR3 reads TGTGCCAGCAGCTTGGAGGCAGGGGGCAATTATGGCTACACCTTC. This codes for CASSLEAGGNYGYTF. The whole variable domain, remainder taken from reference TRBV5-8 and TRBJ1-2, is EAGVTQSPTHLIKTRGQQATLRCSPISGHTSVYWYQQALGLGLQFLLWYDEGEERNRGNFPPRFSGRQFPNYSSELNVNALELEDSALYLCASSLEAGGNYGYTFGSGTRLTVV.

V gene TRBV19 combines with J gene TRBJ1-5, with 11 nucleotides matching TRBD1. The CDR3 covers 17 residues. J gave up 3 bases and V 4 bases, and 8 bases lay outside the gene matches. The germline V gene has CDR1 LNHDA and CDR2 SQIVND (reference sequence). The CDR3 region has the DNA TGTGCCAGTAGTAAAGGACAGGGGGCCTTCTACAATCAGCCCCAGCATTTT. Amino acid sequence: CASSKGQGAFYNQPQHF. The entire variable domain, with the rest obtained from reference TRBV19 and TRBJ1-5, is as follows: DGGITQSPKYLFRKEGQNVTLSCEQNLNHDAMYWYRQDPGQGLRLIYYSQIVNDFQKGDIAEGYSVSREKKESFPLTVTSAQKNPTAFYLCASSKGQGAFYNQPQHFGDGTRLSIL.

The V gene is TRBV5-5, the J gene TRBJ2-7; the match to TRBD1 covers 8 bases. V was pared by 3 bases and J by 2 bases, with 10 bases of the junction left unmatched. The CDR3 runs 16 residues. From germline, CDR1 is SGHKS and CDR2 YYEKEE (reference sequence). DNA for the CDR3: TGTGCCAGCAGCTCACCCGGGACAGGCTATGCCTACGAGCAGTACTTC. Translated: CASSSPGTGYAYEQYF.

The chain carries TRBV3-1 (or the pseudogene TRBV3-2) and TRBJ1-4; 10 bases are shared with TRBD1. CDR3 length: 17 amino acids. CDR1 and CDR2 from the germline V gene are LGHDT and YNNKEL (reference sequence). Trimming removed 2 bases from V and 8 bases from J; junction bases left unmatched: 11. The CDR3 region has the DNA TGTGCCAGCAGCCAATCCAGGACAGGGGGTGTAGGAGAAAAACTGTTTTTT. Translation: CASSQSRTGGVGEKLFF.

The CDR3 DNA reads as TGTGCCAGCAGTTACTCGGGGACGGCGAGAGGTTCACCCCTCCACTTT. Residues: CASSYSGTARGSPLHF. This chain connects TRBV6-2 or TRBV6-3 to TRBJ1-6, with D possibly TRBD1 on 5 matching bases. CDR3 length: 16 amino acids. V lost 0 bases to trimming and J lost 9 bases, with 15 bases between them. The germline V gene has CDR1 MNHEY and CDR2 SVGEGT.

This chain connects TRBV6-5 to TRBJ1-1; no clear D gene. CDR1 is MNHEY, CDR2 SVGAGI, per germline. V was pared by 6 bases and J by 0 bases, with 8 bases between. This CDR3 is 13 amino acids long. The CDR3 loop reads CASSRPMNTEAFF. The CDR3 DNA reads TGTGCCAGCAGCCGACCGATGAACACTGAAGCTTTCTTT.

This clone has more than one count but fewer than ten. This chain uses TRBV27 with TRBJ1-6, with 7 bases fitting TRBD1. The V gene's germline CDR1 is MNHEY and CDR2 SMNVEV (reference sequence). This CDR3 has 13 amino acids. Trimming at V came to 8 bases and at J to 7 bases, leaving 5 bases not matched to a gene. CDR3 amino acids: CASRTGQNSPLHF. The CDR3 DNA follows: TGTGCCAGCCGGACAGGACAAAATTCACCCCTCCACTTT.

The chain uses TRBV30 and TRBJ1-5; TRBD1 matches 8 bases. J gave up 7 bases and V 1 base, and 6 bases lay outside the gene matches. The germline CDR1 and CDR2 sequences are GTSNPN and SVGIG (reference sequence). The CDR3 is 14 amino acids. DNA for the CDR3: TGTGCCTGGAGTGAACAGGGGGTACGGCAGCCCCAGCATTTT. Translating it yields CAWSEQGVRQPQHF.

This clone was counted a single time. This chain uses TRBV30 with TRBJ1-1; D gene uncertain. Looked up from germline, CDR1 is GTSNPN and CDR2 is SVGIG (reference sequence). The V end was cut by 7 bases, the J end by 1 base, with 7 bases between. The CDR3 is 11 residues long. For the CDR3, the DNA is TGTGCCTTCAGGCAGAACACTGAAGCTTTCTTT. Its protein is CAFRQNTEAFF.

CDR3 nucleotides: TGTGCCAGCAGCCCGCGGACTAGCGGGTACTACGAGCAGTACTTC. The encoded protein is CASSPRTSGYYEQYF. The V call is TRBV7-6, the J call TRBJ2-7; 11 nucleotides match TRBD2. Germline assignment: CDR1 SGHVS and CDR2 FNYEAQ. With 5 bases clipped from V and 3 bases from J, the junction kept 6 bases outside the gene matches. This CDR3 contains 15 residues.

This chain connects TRBV28 to TRBJ1-2; D gene unclear. CDR3 length equals 11 residues. Trimming cost V 10 bases and J 4 bases, with 10 bases left between them. The germline V gene has CDR1 MDHEN and CDR2 SYDVKM. The CDR3 here is CAIDRAYGYTF. CDR3 nucleotides: TGTGCCATCGACCGGGCCTATGGCTACACCTTC.

This chain links TRBV4-1 with TRBJ1-6, with 7 bases matching TRBD1. Germline V gives CDR1 MGHRA, CDR2 YSYEKL. This CDR3 is built from 15 residues. V lost 4 bases and J lost 7; bases outside the gene matches: 7. Here the CDR3 reads CASSPTGTENSPLHF. The DNA of the CDR3 is TGCGCCAGCAGCCCGACCGGGACAGAGAATTCACCCCTCCACTTT.

The V gene is TRBV19, the J gene TRBJ2-7; D may correspond to TRBD1 or TRBD2 (5 bases each). Trimming stripped 3 bases from V and 2 bases from J, with 17 bases between. Germline-derived CDR1 and CDR2 are LNHDA and SQIVND (reference sequence). The CDR3 totals 16 residues. DNA of the CDR3: TGTGCCAGTAGTATGAGGGGAGCGTCCGGGACCTACGAGCAGTACTTC. Residues: CASSMRGASGTYEQYF.

The rearrangement uses TRBV27 and TRBJ2-2; D is possibly TRBD1 or TRBD2 (5 bases each). The length of the CDR3 is 14 residues. Trimming removed 6 bases from V and 4 bases from J, with 12 bases in between. Germline lookup yields CDR1 MNHEY and CDR2 SMNVEV (reference sequence). The DNA for the CDR3 is TGTGCCAGCAGAAAGGCAGGGAGCACCGGGGAGCTGTTTTTT. Translation gives CASRKAGSTGELFF.